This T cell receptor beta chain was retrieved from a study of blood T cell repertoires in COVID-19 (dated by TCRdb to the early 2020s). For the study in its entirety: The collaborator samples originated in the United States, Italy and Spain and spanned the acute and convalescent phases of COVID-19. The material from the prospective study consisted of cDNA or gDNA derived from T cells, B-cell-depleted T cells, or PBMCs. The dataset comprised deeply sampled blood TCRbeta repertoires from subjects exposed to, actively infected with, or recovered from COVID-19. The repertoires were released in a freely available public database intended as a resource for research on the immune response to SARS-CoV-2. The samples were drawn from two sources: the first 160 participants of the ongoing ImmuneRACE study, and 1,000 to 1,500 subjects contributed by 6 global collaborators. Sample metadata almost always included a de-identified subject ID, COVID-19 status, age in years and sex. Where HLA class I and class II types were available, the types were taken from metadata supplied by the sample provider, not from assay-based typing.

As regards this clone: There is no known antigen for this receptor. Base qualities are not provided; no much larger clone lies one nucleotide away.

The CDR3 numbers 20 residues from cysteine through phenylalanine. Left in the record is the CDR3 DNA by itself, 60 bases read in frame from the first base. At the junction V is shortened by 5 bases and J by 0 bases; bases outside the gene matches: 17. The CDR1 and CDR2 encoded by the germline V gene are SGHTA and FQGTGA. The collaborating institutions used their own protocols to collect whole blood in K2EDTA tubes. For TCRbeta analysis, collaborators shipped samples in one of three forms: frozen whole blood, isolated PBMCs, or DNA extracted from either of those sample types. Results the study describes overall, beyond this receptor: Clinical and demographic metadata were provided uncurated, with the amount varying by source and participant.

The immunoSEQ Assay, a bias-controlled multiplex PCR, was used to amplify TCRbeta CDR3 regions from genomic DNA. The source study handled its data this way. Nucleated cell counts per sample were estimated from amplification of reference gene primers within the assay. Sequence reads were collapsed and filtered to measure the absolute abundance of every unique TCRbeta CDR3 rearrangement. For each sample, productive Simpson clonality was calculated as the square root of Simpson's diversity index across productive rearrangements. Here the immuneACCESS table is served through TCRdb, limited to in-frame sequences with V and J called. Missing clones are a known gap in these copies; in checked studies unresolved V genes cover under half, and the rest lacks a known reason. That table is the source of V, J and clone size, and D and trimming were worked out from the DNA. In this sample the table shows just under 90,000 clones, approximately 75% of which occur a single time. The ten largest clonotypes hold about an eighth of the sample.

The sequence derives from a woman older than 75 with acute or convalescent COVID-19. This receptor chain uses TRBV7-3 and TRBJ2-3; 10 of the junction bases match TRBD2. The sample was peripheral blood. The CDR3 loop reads CASSQRGSGGLGWSTDTQYF. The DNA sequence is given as TGTGCCAGCAGCCAACGGGGTAGCGGGGGGCTGGGCTGGAGCACAGATACGCAGTATTTT.